This T cell receptor (beta chain) originates from a study of Tregs in tolerant kidney transplant recipients. Study-wide points: For some patients, primers changed over time, blocking nucleotide-level comparison. In tolerant patients, donor-specific Tregs outgrew total Tregs, suggesting antigen-driven expansion. Expanding Tregs on activated donor B cells appeared to best identify donor-specific TCRbeta clones.

Details on this clone: Its cognate antigen is unknown.

The nonmyeloablative bone marrow transplants came from related graft donors, with transient mixed chimerism. Sequencing used immunoSEQ multiplex PCR; TCRdb keeps in-frame clones, though not all of them. Here the sample spans 40,000 to 50,000 clones, approximately 90% being singletons. This sequence was found in a human patient who received a combined kidney and bone marrow transplant. Some T cells may arise from the graft donor. Sequencing used CD8+ T cells from blood (PBMCs), obtained 12 months after the transplant.

The CDR3 coding sequence is TGTGCCACTTCAACCGGGACACTGGGGAATGAGCAGTTCTTC. Translation: CATSTGTLGNEQFF. J is TRBJ2-1 and V is TRBV6-1, with TRBD1 as a possible D gene (6 bases). Trimming stripped 10 bases from V and 7 bases from J, with 20 bases between. The germline V gene encodes CDR1 MNHNS and CDR2 SASEGT. There are 14 residues in the CDR3.